Sequencing of this TCR beta chain was carried out in a study of shared clonotypes between healthy human individuals (TCRdb year 2020). Broadly, across the study: A couple of women and a few men aged 18 to 49 years were included in the cohort. Leukapheresis yielded between about 0.8 and 9.5 billion PBMCs per donor. Libraries were prepared and TCR repertoires were sequenced by different laboratories using diverse techniques, in order to increase sequencing depth and limit assay-specific biases. To estimate repertoire size and how much clonotypes are shared between individuals, the study performed deep sequencing of blood TCR repertoires from 4 to 6 healthy adults. General study outcomes and caveats: Only blood was sampled, and tissue TCR repertoires likely differ from those in blood. Because the study included a small number of donors, the genetic and exposure-history diversity represented was limited. Based on pairwise subsampling, the degree of clonotype sharing among donors was expected to be affected by sequencing depth.

TCR CDR3 regions were amplified from genomic DNA by multiplex PCR using the deep immunoSEQ assay. For each cell subset, the extracted genomic DNA was distributed evenly across all wells of several immunoSEQ 96-well plates, and each plate served as one replicate. Each replicate PCR for unsorted PBMC received approximately 300 ng genomic DNA, equal to about 30,000 T cell genomes. Genomic DNA from unsorted PBMC was sequenced over ten immunoSEQ deep assay plates. The purified libraries were quantified using a Qubit 3.0 fluorometer, sized with a Bioanalyzer 2100, and then quantified again using the KAPA Library Quantification kit. Every immunoSEQ 96-well plate was sequenced on a separate single-read 150-cycle Illumina NextSeq 550 flow cell. The published analysis was carried out like this. Because the immunoSEQ output held only junctional sequences and lacked quality scores, the filtering could not match the filtering applied to full-length reads. Sequences were annotated with PyIR, a Python wrapper for IgBLAST v1.9, and V/J genes and CDR3 were assigned using IMGT germline references. Reads were filtered out if the reads had weak V/J assignments (E-value above 1e-6), no CDR3, stop codons, out-of-frame junctions, or ambiguous translated residues. A V3J clonotype was defined by an identical inferred V gene, J gene, and CDR3 amino acid sequence. Percentage overlap between repertoires was computed as shared unique clonotypes divided by the size of the smaller repertoire. Three approaches were used to assess repertoire richness: RTK rarefaction, the Chao1 estimator, and Recon v2.1 estimates of unobserved clonotypes. What TCRdb holds here is the immuneACCESS table cut down to in-frame rearrangements. Part of the clones is not present; checked against another copy, under half of the missing clones reflect an unresolved V gene, and the others are unexplained. For V, J and clone size, that table is used; D and trimming come from the DNA. Counted in this sample were about half a million clones; about four fifths of them appeared once. The ten biggest clones cover 13% of the sample.

Inclusive of the bounding cysteine and phenylalanine, the CDR3 is 14 residues long. The read is trimmed to its CDR3 DNA, 42 bases read in frame from base 1. CDR1 and CDR2 are drawn from the germline V gene (reference sequence): SSHAT, FNYEAQ. The donors were healthy, HIV-negative adults who had no recently reported acute infections or vaccinations. Every donor was a Caucasian adult living in Nashville, Tennessee, USA. In the unsorted samples, tens of millions of PBMCs were counted, and genomic DNA was extracted using the QIAamp DNA Blood Mini kit. Blood was collected by leukapheresis, and PBMCs were isolated by Ficoll-Histopaque density gradient centrifugation and then cryopreserved in liquid nitrogen vapor phase. Details on this clone: Its binding antigen is unknown. One end of the junction does not line up with germline, which may come from a read error.

Recombination linked TRBV7-7 to TRBJ2-2; the junction holds 8 bases that match TRBD1. Sequencing was performed on PBMCs. The source is a woman aged 40-49 years in good health. Some clones in this sample may be carry-over from other donors' samples. The DNA sequence is as follows: TGTGCTAGCAGCTTTGACAGGGGAACCGGGGAGCTGTTTTTT. It encodes CASSFDRGTGELFF.